Listed below are T cell receptor beta chains from one sample, sequenced in a study of shared clonotypes between healthy human individuals. Measured with immunoSEQ multiplex PCR; TCRdb has only the in-frame clones, and not every one. Among approximately 2.5 million clones listed, over 85% were seen once. The source material was naive CD4+ T cells from PBMCs. The origin of the receptors is a man younger than 35 in good health. Some clones in this sample may be carry-over from other donors' samples. CDR3s include the opening cysteine and the closing phenylalanine or tryptophan. Fields, in order: J gene, D gene, V gene, CDR3 DNA, CDR3 protein. A D gene is named only where the DNA matches it firmly.

TRBJ1-4 TRBD1 TRBV2 TGTGCCAGCAGTACTCATACAGGGGGACTGTTTTTT CASSTHTGGLFF
TRBJ1-2 TRBD1 TRBV11-1 TGTGCCACCAGACAGGGCTATGGCTACACCTTC CATRQGYGYTF
TRBJ2-3 - TRBV5-1 TGCGCCAGCAGCTTGGTTGCGGGAAGGACAGATACGCAGTATTTT CASSLVAGRTDTQYF
TRBJ2-7 TRBD1 TRBV9 TGTGCCAGCAGCGTAGACGTCAGGGGGACCGAGCAGTACTTC CASSVDVRGTEQYF
TRBJ2-1 - TRBV28 TGTGCCAGCACGACGCCGTGGCGAAAGGATGAGCAGTTCTTC CASTTPWRKDEQFF
TRBJ2-7 TRBD1 TRBV5-1 TGCGCCAGCAGCGGGACAGGGGGCTACGAGCAGTACTTC CASSGTGGYEQYF
TRBJ2-7 - TRBV5-1 TGCGCCAGCAGCTTGGCCCACTACGGGGACGAGCAGTACTTC CASSLAHYGDEQYF
TRBJ2-3 - TRBV6-6 TGTGCCAGCAGTGGGACTTCAGATACGCAGTATTTT CASSGTSDTQYF
TRBJ2-2 TRBD2 TRBV30 TGTGCCTGGAATTCCATACTCCGGCTAGCGGGCGGTGGGACCGGGGAGCTGTTTTTT CAWNSILRLAGGGTGELFF
TRBJ2-3 - TRBV7-3 TGTGCCAGCAGCTTAATATCGGGAGATACGCAGTATTTT CASSLISGDTQYF
TRBJ1-5 TRBD1 TRBV19 TGTGCCAGTACCCTCACAGGGGGGTATAGCAATCAGCCCCAGCATTTT CASTLTGGYSNQPQHF
TRBJ1-2 - TRBV18 TGTGCCAGCTTCCCCGCGGGGGGCCCGATTAACTATGGCTACACCTTC CASFPAGGPINYGYTF
TRBJ2-2 TRBD2 TRBV5-4 TGTGCCAGCACCTGGGGGGGACTCGCGAACACCGGGGAGCTGTTTTTT CASTWGGLANTGELFF
TRBJ2-3 - TRBV4-3 TGCGCCAGCAGCCAAGCGGCGGTTGGTACAGATACGCAGTATTTT CASSQAAVGTDTQYF
TRBJ1-4 - TRBV27 TGTGCCAGCAAAGACTACGGACAGTTTGCAACTAATGAAAAACTGTTTTTT CASKDYGQFATNEKLFF